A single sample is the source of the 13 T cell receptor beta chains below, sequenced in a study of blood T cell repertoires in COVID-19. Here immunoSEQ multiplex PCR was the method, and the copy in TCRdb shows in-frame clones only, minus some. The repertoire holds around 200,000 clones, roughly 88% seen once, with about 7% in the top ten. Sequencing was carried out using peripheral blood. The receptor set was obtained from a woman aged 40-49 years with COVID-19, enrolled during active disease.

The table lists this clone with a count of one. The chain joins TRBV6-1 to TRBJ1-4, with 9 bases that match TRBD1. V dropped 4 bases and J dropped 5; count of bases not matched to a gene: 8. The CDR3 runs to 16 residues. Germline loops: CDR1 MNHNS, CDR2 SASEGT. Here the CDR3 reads CASSAGTGMGNEKLFF. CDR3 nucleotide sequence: TGTGCCAGCAGTGCCGGGACAGGGATGGGGAATGAAAAACTGTTTTTT.

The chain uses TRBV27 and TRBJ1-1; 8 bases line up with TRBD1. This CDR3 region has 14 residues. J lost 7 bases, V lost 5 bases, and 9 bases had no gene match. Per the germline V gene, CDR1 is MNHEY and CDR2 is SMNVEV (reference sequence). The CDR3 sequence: CASSPATGTGEAFF. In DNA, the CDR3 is TGTGCCAGCAGTCCCGCAACGGGGACAGGTGAAGCTTTCTTT.

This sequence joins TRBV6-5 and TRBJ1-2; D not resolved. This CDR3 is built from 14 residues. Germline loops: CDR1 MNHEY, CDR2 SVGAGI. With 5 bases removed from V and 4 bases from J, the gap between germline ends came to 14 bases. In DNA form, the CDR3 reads TGTGCCAGCAGTCCTGACTGGAACTTCTATGGCTACACCTTC. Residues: CASSPDWNFYGYTF.

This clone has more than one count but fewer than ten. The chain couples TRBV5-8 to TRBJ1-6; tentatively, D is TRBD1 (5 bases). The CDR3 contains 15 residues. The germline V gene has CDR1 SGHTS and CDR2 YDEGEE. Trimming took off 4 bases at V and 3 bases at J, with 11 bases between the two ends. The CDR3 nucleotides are TGTGCCAGCAGCCAAGGGGAATTCTATAATTCACCCCTCCACTTT. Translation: CASSQGEFYNSPLHF.

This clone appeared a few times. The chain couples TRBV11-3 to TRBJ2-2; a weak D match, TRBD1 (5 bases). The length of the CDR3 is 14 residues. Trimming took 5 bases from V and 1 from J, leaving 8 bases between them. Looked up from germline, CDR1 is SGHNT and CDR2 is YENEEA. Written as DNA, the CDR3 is TGTGCCAGCAGCATAAGGGGGAACACCGGGGAGCTGTTTTTT. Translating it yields CASSIRGNTGELFF.

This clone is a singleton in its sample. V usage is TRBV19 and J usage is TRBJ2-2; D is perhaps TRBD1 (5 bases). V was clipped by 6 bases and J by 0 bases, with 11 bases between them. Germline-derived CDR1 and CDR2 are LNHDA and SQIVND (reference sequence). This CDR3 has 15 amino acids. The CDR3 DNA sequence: TGTGCCAGTAGGCTTGGGGCTACGAACACCGGGGAGCTGTTTTTT. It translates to CASRLGATNTGELFF.

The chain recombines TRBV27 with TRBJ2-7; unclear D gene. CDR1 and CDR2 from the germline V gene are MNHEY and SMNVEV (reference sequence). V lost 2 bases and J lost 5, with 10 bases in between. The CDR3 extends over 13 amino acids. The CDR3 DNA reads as TGTGCCAGCAGTTTACCCAGACTCCACGAGCAGTACTTC. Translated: CASSLPRLHEQYF.

CDR3 in DNA: TGTGCCAGCAGTTTGCGTCGCTCCCTCCACTTT. Encoded protein: CASSLRRSLHF. The chain employs TRBV12-3 or TRBV12-4 and TRBJ1-6, with D uncertain. The CDR3 sequence is 11 residues long. V was cut by 3 bases and J by 14 bases, with 8 bases left in between.

The chain's CDR3 is CASSQALRRGGTDTQYF. DNA of the CDR3: TGTGCCAGCAGCCAAGCCCTCCGACGGGGGGGCACAGATACGCAGTATTTT. V and J are TRBV4-2 and TRBJ2-3; TRBD2 agrees at 7 bases. The CDR3 runs 17 residues. Unmatched junction bases numbered 8, after V lost 1 base and J lost 1 base. Germline V gives CDR1 LGHNA, CDR2 YNFKEQ.

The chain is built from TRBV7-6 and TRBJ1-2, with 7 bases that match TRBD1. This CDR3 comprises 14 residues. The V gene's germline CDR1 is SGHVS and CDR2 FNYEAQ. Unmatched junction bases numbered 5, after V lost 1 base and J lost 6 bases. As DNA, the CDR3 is TGTGCCAGCAGCTTAGGCTCAGGGGGAAATGGCTACACCTTC. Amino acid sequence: CASSLGSGGNGYTF.

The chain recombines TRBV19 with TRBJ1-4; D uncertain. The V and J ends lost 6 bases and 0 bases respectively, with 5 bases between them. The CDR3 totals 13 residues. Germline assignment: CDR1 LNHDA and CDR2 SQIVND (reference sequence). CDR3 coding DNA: TGTGCCAGTAGCCTCGCAACTAATGAAAAACTGTTTTTT. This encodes CASSLATNEKLFF.

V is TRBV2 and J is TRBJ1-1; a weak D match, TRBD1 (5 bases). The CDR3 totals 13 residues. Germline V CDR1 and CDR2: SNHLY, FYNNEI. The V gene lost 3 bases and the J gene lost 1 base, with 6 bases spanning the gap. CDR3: CASSDTGNTEAFF. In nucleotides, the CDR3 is TGTGCCAGCAGTGATACAGGGAACACTGAAGCTTTCTTT.

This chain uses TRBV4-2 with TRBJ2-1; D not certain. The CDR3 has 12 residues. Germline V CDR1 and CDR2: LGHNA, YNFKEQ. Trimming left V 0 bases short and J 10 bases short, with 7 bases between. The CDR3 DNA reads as TGTGCCAGCAGCCAAGATAACGGGGAGCAGTTCTTC. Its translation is CASSQDNGEQFF.